What follows describes a single T cell receptor (beta chain). Its antigen target is currently unknown. Qualities for individual bases were not recorded, and no much larger clone is one base off. This specimen belongs to a study of a mutant IDH1 vaccine in newly diagnosed glioma (dated by TCRdb to about 2021). Notes on the research overall: In the chemotherapy-containing groups, vaccination started alongside temozolomide cycles, whereas in patients who had radiotherapy alone it started 4-6 weeks after radiotherapy. Prior to enrollment, patients had been given standard therapy consisting of radiotherapy alone, temozolomide alone, or radiochemotherapy with temozolomide, with the combination given to most patients. For exploratory analyses, roughly 25 treated patients had longitudinal TCRB deep sequencing done wherever samples were available. Visit V12 was the week-35 safety follow-up and visit V13 was the week-47 end of study. Peripheral blood was drawn at six visits: V03 (baseline), V05, V07, V10, V12 and V13. Of the roughly 33 treated patients, 62.5% were male and 37.5% were female, and a mean age of roughly 41 years was recorded. Points the paper makes about the study in general: It was noted by the authors that analyses of patient blood samples could not be reproduced owing to sample limitations. No apparent relationship was observed between pseudoprogression and alterations in the top peripheral T cell clonotypes detected by TCRB sequencing. Immune responses induced by the vaccine were seen in over 90% of patients across multiple MHC alleles. Availability determined which PBMC samples were chosen for TCRB deep sequencing.

The meaning of the sample's time point label: week 47, end of study. Every vaccine dose consisted of 300 ug of a 20-mer mutant IDH1 peptide in Montanide, administered subcutaneously together with topical imiquimod. Patients were given eight vaccinations, in weeks 1, 3, 5, 7, 11, 15, 19 and 23, which matched visits V03 through V10. Donors had newly diagnosed WHO grade 3 or 4 IDH1-mutant astrocytomas with loss of nuclear ATRX. The samples were drawn from NOA16, a multicentre, single-arm, open-label phase I trial in Germany that tested a mutant IDH1 peptide vaccine in humans for the first time. Genomic DNA for TCRB sequencing was extracted from EDTA blood using the DNeasy Blood and Tissue Kit. The CDR3 has 15 amino acids, counting the end cysteine and phenylalanine. The only DNA kept is the CDR3, 45 bases in frame from the first base. V drops 2 bases and J drops 3 bases, leaving 9 bases in between. The germline V gene (reference sequence) gives CDR1 as SGHNT and CDR2 as YYREEE.

Library preparation employed the immunoSEQ multiplex PCR assay. The hsTCRB Kit was used according to the manufacturer's protocol to amplify rearranged TCR beta chain sequences. TCRB libraries were sequenced on an Illumina MiSeq. In the source study's methods: The kit vendor's proprietary platform handled demultiplexing, trimming and gene mapping. Imported from immuneACCESS, the table was reduced by TCRdb to in-frame sequences with V and J called. These copies leave out some clones; in studies compared against another copy, an unresolved V gene accounts for under half, and the cause of the remainder is not known. V, J and clone size derive from that table, while D and trimming were established from the DNA sequence. Present in this sample are approximately 60,000 clones, roughly 80% of which were seen just once. 3.5% to 4.5% of the sample goes to the ten largest clones.

This TCR was sampled from a man younger than 40 with glioma. The chain was built from TRBV5-4 and TRBJ1-6; the best D guess is TRBD1, with 5 bases matching. Sequencing was performed on PBMCs, taken from a glioma patient whose treatment included an IDH1 peptide vaccine. The DNA sequence reads TGTGCCAGCAGCTTCCGACAGATCTATAATTCACCCCTCCACTTT. Translated, it gives CASSFRQIYNSPLHF. Full variable domain (CDR3 extended with the reference TRBV5-4 and TRBJ1-6 proteins): ETGVTQSPTHLIKTRGQQVTLRCSSQSGHNTVSWYQQALGQGPQFIFQYYREEENGRGNFPPRFSGLQFPNYSSELNVNALELDDSALYLCASSFRQIYNSPLHFGNGTRLTVT.